The 24 T cell receptor beta chains listed next were all sequenced from one sample in a study of blood T cells in healthy people across ages. Primers used in a second PCR of about 7 to 12 cycles were a sample-barcoded 5' primer and a J-beta primer mix. TCRdb reprocessed the 5' RACE reads via MiXCR and lists one record per CDR3 protein. The sample has roughly 790,000 distinct CDR3 sequences; approximately 43% are singletons. The specimen was blood. These TCRs come from a woman aged 55-70 years in good health.

A few counts support this clonotype. The chain carries TRBV13 and TRBJ1-2, with D perhaps matching TRBD1 (6 bases). The CDR3 extends over 17 amino acids. The V gene's germline CDR1 is PRHDT and CDR2 FYEKMQ (reference sequence). The ends were cut back, 0 bases at V and 4 bases at J, with 18 bases in the middle. The CDR3 loop is CASSLGPQGPASYGYTF. In DNA, the CDR3 is TGTGCCAGCAGCTTAGGCCCACAGGGTCCAGCCTCCTATGGCTACACCTTC.

This clonotype was observed a handful of times. The gene calls are TRBV28 and TRBJ1-5, with TRBD1 matching over 8 bases. The CDR3 runs 13 residues. J lost 7 bases, V lost 8 bases, and 7 bases had no gene match. Germline CDR1 reads MDHEN; CDR2 reads SYDVKM. The CDR3 loop is CASFRTGRQPQHF. The CDR3 DNA reads as TGTGCCAGCTTTAGGACAGGGCGGCAGCCCCAGCATTTT.

Concerning this clonotype: This may arise from a read error, as a much more abundant clone is one base away. CDR3 in DNA: TGCAGTGCTAGAGAGCGGGCCTACTCCTACAATGAGCAGTACTTC. Protein sequence: CSARERAYSYNEQYF. V usage is TRBV20-1 and J usage is TRBJ2-1; D is perhaps TRBD2 (5 bases). The tail of the sequence fits TRBJ2-7 better, so the J call may be wrong. The CDR3 runs 15 residues. In germline, CDR1 is DFQATT, CDR2 SNEGSKA (reference sequence).

To note about this clonotype: A much larger clonotype is one base distant, so this may be a read error. The chain couples TRBV7-2 to TRBJ2-7; 9 bases line up with TRBD1. The length of the CDR3 is 15 residues. Germline CDR1 is SGHTA and CDR2 is FQGNSA. The V segment lost 6 bases and the J segment 3 bases; nucleotides outside the gene matches: 9. CDR3: CASSLPGQGLYEQYF. CDR3 DNA sequence: TGTGCCAGCAGTTTGCCGGGACAGGGTCTCTACGAGCAGTACTTC. Supplemented by reference TRBV7-2 and TRBJ2-7, the full variable domain reads GAGVSQSPSNKVTEKGKDVELRCDPISGHTALYWYRQSLGQGLEFLIYFQGNSAPDKSGLPSDRFSAERTGGSVSTLTIQRTQQEDSAVYLCASSLPGQGLYEQYFGPGTRLTVT.

The chain recombines TRBV11-2 with TRBJ2-2; D is possibly TRBD1 (5 bases). Trimming stripped 5 bases from V and 6 bases from J, with 16 bases between. The CDR3 is 15 amino acids. From germline, CDR1 is SGHAT and CDR2 FQNNGV. CDR3 nucleotides: TGTGCCAGCAGCAAGGACATGTGGGGCTCCGGGGAGCTGTTTTTT. It translates to CASSKDMWGSGELFF.

This clonotype was detected only a few times. The gene calls are TRBV20-1 and TRBJ2-5; 7 bases are shared with TRBD1. The end of the DNA is better explained by TRBJ2-7, so the J call may be wrong. Germline-derived CDR1 and CDR2 are DFQATT and SNEGSKA (reference sequence). The CDR3 has 13 residues. Written as DNA, the CDR3 is TGCAGTGCTAGAAGACAGGGTGTTTACGAGCAGTACTTC. Residues: CSARRQGVYEQYF.

This sequence joins TRBV11-2 and TRBJ2-1; 7 nucleotides align to TRBD2. CDR3 size: 16 residues. J lost 2 bases, V lost 1 base, and 5 bases had no gene match. Looked up from germline, CDR1 is SGHAT and CDR2 is FQNNGV. The CDR3 loop reads CASSLVVLAAYNEQFF. CDR3 in DNA: TGTGCCAGCAGCTTAGTTGTCCTAGCGGCCTACAATGAGCAGTTCTTC. The full variable domain, in which reference TRBV11-2 and TRBJ2-1 provide the parts outside the CDR3, is EAGVAQSPRYKIIEKRQSVAFWCNPISGHATLYWYQQILGQGPKLLIQFQNNGVVDDSQLPKDRFSAERLKGVDSTLKIQPAKLEDSAVYLCASSLVVLAAYNEQFFGPGTRLTVL.

In this sample, this clonotype turned up a few times. V and J are TRBV18 and TRBJ2-7, with D possibly being TRBD1 (5 bases). The CDR3 runs to 14 residues. V was trimmed by 7 bases and J by 0 bases, leaving 13 bases between them. In germline, CDR1 is KGHSH, CDR2 LQKENI. The CDR3 loop is CASFPDRSSYEQYF. In DNA form, the CDR3 reads TGTGCCAGCTTCCCAGACAGAAGCTCCTACGAGCAGTACTTC.

The rearrangement links TRBV9 to TRBJ1-4, with D unresolved. V gave up 3 bases and J gave up 1 base, with 7 bases separating them. CDR3 length: 14 amino acids. Germline V gives CDR1 SGDLS, CDR2 YYNGEE. The CDR3 spells CASSAGRTNEKLFF. For the CDR3, the DNA is TGTGCCAGCAGCGCAGGCAGAACTAATGAAAAACTGTTTTTT.

This chain connects TRBV6-2 or TRBV6-3 to TRBJ2-5; weak D call: TRBD1 (5 bases). This CDR3 comprises 14 residues. The V gene lost 6 bases and the J gene lost 4 bases, with 15 bases spanning the gap. The V gene's germline CDR1 is MNHEY and CDR2 SVGEGT. The CDR3 here is CASSTGSPLETQYF. CDR3 nucleotide sequence: TGTGCCAGCAGCACAGGATCACCTTTAGAGACCCAGTACTTC.

This clonotype has more than one count but fewer than ten. This sequence joins TRBV18 and TRBJ2-5; D is possibly TRBD2 (5 bases). Trimming shortened V by 2 bases and J by 2 bases, and 15 bases separated the two germline ends. Germline V gene sequence: CDR1 KGHSH, CDR2 LQKENI. There are 16 residues in the CDR3. CDR3 protein: CASSPIKGDIQETQYF. The CDR3 DNA sequence: TGTGCCAGCTCACCAATTAAGGGAGATATACAAGAGACCCAGTACTTC.

This sequence joins TRBV20-1 and TRBJ1-3; tentatively, D is TRBD1 (5 bases). The V and J ends lost 7 bases and 7 bases respectively, with 11 bases between them. Germline V lookup: CDR1 DFQATT, CDR2 SNEGSKA (reference sequence). The CDR3 runs to 11 residues. For the CDR3, the DNA is TGCAGTGTGGCAGGGAGGAACACCATATATTTT. Its translation is CSVAGRNTIYF.

V usage is TRBV28 and J usage is TRBJ1-2; a possible D gene is TRBD1 (6 bases). The germline V gene encodes CDR1 MDHEN and CDR2 SYDVKM. V was pared by 4 bases and J by 6 bases, with 18 bases between. The CDR3 spans 15 residues. The CDR3 protein is CASSSHTGTSHGYTF. DNA for the CDR3: TGTGCCAGCAGTTCCCATACCGGGACATCCCATGGCTACACCTTC.

The V and J genes are TRBV11-2 and TRBJ2-5; TRBD2 matches at 7 bases. CDR3 length: 14 residues. Looked up from germline, CDR1 is SGHAT and CDR2 is FQNNGV. The ends lost 5 bases at V and 11 bases at J; junction bases unmatched: 14. In DNA form, the CDR3 reads TGTGCCAGCAGCAACATACTAGTGGGGGGGGAGCAGTACTTC. Translating gives CASSNILVGGEQYF.

The chain couples TRBV29-1 to TRBJ1-4; D possibly corresponds to TRBD1 (5 bases). The germline V gene has CDR1 SQVTM and CDR2 ANQGSEA. Trimming left V 2 bases short and J 5 bases short, with 12 bases between. The CDR3 runs 14 residues. The CDR3 protein is CSVETGGPNEKLFF. CDR3 nucleotide sequence: TGCAGCGTTGAAACTGGGGGACCAAATGAAAAACTGTTTTTT. Complete variable domain (other parts from reference TRBV29-1 and TRBJ1-4): SAVISQKPSRDICQRGTSLTIQCQVDSQVTMMFWYRQQPGQSLTLIATANQGSEATYESGFVIDKFPISRPNLTFSTLTVSNMSPEDSSIYLCSVETGGPNEKLFFGSGTQLSVL.

This clonotype was counted between two and nine times. The DNA for the CDR3 is TGTGCCAGCAGCTTAAGTACTAGCAACTACGAGCAGTACTTC. Amino acid sequence: CASSLSTSNYEQYF. This chain uses TRBV7-8 with TRBJ2-7, with D possibly TRBD2 on 6 matching bases. The V end lost 2 bases, the J end lost 3 bases, and 11 bases lay between the germline ends. The CDR3 loop spans 14 amino acids. From germline, CDR1 is SGHVS and CDR2 FQNEAQ.

This clonotype was found many times. The rearrangement links TRBV20-1 to TRBJ2-1; perhaps D is TRBD1 or TRBD2 (6 bases each). V was cut by 3 bases and J by 3 bases, with 12 bases left in between. Germline V gene sequence: CDR1 DFQATT, CDR2 SNEGSKA (reference sequence). The CDR3 runs to 14 residues. In DNA, the CDR3 is TGCAGTGCTAGTGGAGGGACACACTACAATGAGCAGTTCTTC. This sequence encodes CSASGGTHYNEQFF.

The chain employs TRBV20-1 and TRBJ2-3; 10 positions match TRBD2. The CDR3 totals 15 residues. J was trimmed by 4 bases and V by 3 bases; bases with no gene match: 7. Germline CDR1 and CDR2: DFQATT and SNEGSKA (reference sequence). CDR3 protein: CSASSSGRDADTQYF. The CDR3 nucleotides are TGCAGTGCTAGCTCTAGCGGGAGAGACGCAGATACGCAGTATTTT.

The chain carries TRBV6-2 or TRBV6-3 and TRBJ1-5; D is uncertain. The CDR3 covers 13 residues. V was trimmed by 10 bases and J by 6 bases, leaving 16 bases between them. Germline values: CDR1 MNHEY, CDR2 SVGEGT. CDR3 nucleotides: TGTGCCACCGATCATGTAACCGGTCAGCCCCAGCATTTT. This sequence encodes CATDHVTGQPQHF.

This clonotype showed up just a few times. The V gene is TRBV7-3, the J gene TRBJ2-3; TRBD2 is a possible D gene (5 bases). CDR1 and CDR2 (germline): SGHTA, FQGTGA. V shed 3 bases and J shed 0 bases, with 7 bases lying between them. This CDR3 spans 14 amino acids. The CDR3 bases are TGTGCCAGCAGCTTCCGGACTAGCACAGATACGCAGTATTTT. It specifies CASSFRTSTDTQYF. Full variable domain (rest looked up from reference TRBV7-3 and TRBJ2-3): GAGVSQTPSNKVTEKGKYVELRCDPISGHTALYWYRQSLGQGPEFLIYFQGTGAADDSGLPNDRFFAVRPEGSVSTLKIQRTERGDSAVYLCASSFRTSTDTQYFGPGTRLTVL.

This chain uses TRBV7-9 with TRBJ1-2; D not resolved. The V gene's germline CDR1 is SEHNR and CDR2 FQNEAQ (reference sequence). The ends were cut back, 4 bases at V and 4 bases at J, with 16 bases in the middle. The CDR3 runs to 15 residues. The CDR3 DNA sequence: TGTGCCAGCAGCTCAACAGTTAACCCTCCCTATGGCTACACCTTC. As protein: CASSSTVNPPYGYTF.

This clonotype occurred a few times. V is TRBV13 and J is TRBJ1-6; perhaps TRBD1 as D (6 bases). Germline V CDR1 and CDR2: PRHDT, FYEKMQ (reference sequence). The CDR3 runs 16 residues. Trimming cost V 2 bases and J 5 bases, with 13 bases left between them. As DNA, the CDR3 is TGTGCCAGCAGCTTATCTCTCTACAGGGATAATTCACCCCTCCACTTT. Translating gives CASSLSLYRDNSPLHF.

This clonotype was observed a few times. This chain joins TRBV29-1 and TRBJ1-2; 12 bases agree with TRBD1. This CDR3 has 14 residues. V lost 4 bases to trimming and J lost 7 bases; unmatched junction nucleotides: 7. The V gene's germline CDR1 is SQVTM and CDR2 ANQGSEA. The CDR3: CSVGGGQGASGYTF. The CDR3 DNA reads TGCAGCGTTGGGGGGGGACAGGGGGCGTCTGGCTACACCTTC.

This clonotype has only a few counts. V usage is TRBV2 and J usage is TRBJ1-4, with D maybe TRBD1 (5 bases). The CDR3 is 17 amino acids. Between the trimmed V and J ends, which lost 1 base and 0 bases, there was a span of 12 bases. Germline CDR1 SNHLY, CDR2 FYNNEI. CDR3 nucleotide sequence: TGTGCCAGCAGTGAAGACAGGACGTCTGCAACTAATGAAAAACTGTTTTTT. It yields the protein CASSEDRTSATNEKLFF.